This T cell receptor beta chain was identified in a study of blood T cell repertoires in COVID-19. This CDR3 comprises 16 residues. After removal of 1 base from V and 3 bases from J, the junction contained 9 bases not matched to a gene. CDR1 is SGHDN, CDR2 FVKESK, per germline. Clones were sequenced by immunoSEQ multiplex PCR, and TCRdb holds only the in-frame ones, with some missing. The sample carries approximately 300,000 clones, approximately 84% recorded once. The sequence derives from a man aged 25-40 years who had recovered from COVID-19. Specimen: PBMCs or T cells enriched from blood (not recorded which). The chain recombines TRBV14 with TRBJ2-7; 7 bases match TRBD2. The CDR3 bases are TGTGCCAGCAGCCAAGGTTGGGGGGGTTATGACTACGAGCAGTACTTC. This sequence encodes CASSQGWGGYDYEQYF.